The sequence of this TCR beta chain was determined in a study of Ad26.COV2.S vaccination and SARS-CoV-2 variants. Study summary: Into the muscle, Ad26.COV2.S was dosed once or twice, 56 days apart.

The table came from immunoSEQ multiplex PCR; TCRdb's copy has only in-frame clones and leaves some out. Of over 400,000 clones listed, less than 95% are singletons. Treatment meaning: some 20 received Ad26.COV2.S at low or high dose, single or two shots; roughly five received placebo; per-sample allocation not given. Collection of the samples took place on day 63 after the first injection of vaccine or placebo. It was Wuhan-strain SARS-CoV-2 spike that the Ad26 vaccine vector expressed. This TCR derives from a person between 18 and 59 years old who received the Ad26.COV2.S COVID-19 vaccine or a placebo. Sequences were derived from peripheral blood, sampled in a trial of Ad26.COV2.S vaccine versus placebo.

For the CDR3, the DNA is TGTGCCAGCGGGGGGACGAACACTGAAGCTTTCTTT. Protein product: CASGGTNTEAFF. This chain links TRBV27 with TRBJ1-1; tentatively, D is TRBD1 (5 bases). Trimming took 8 bases from V and 1 from J, leaving 8 bases between them. This CDR3 has 12 amino acids. Germline V gene lookup returns CDR1 MNHEY and CDR2 SMNVEV (reference sequence).